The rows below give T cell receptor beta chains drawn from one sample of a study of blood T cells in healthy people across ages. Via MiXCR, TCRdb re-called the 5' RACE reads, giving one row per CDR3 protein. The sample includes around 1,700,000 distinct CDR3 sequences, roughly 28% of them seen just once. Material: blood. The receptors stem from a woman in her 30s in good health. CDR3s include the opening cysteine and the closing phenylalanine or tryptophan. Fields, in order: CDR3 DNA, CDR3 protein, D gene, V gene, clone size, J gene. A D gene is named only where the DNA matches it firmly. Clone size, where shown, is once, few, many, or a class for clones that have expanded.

DNA: TGTGCCAGCAGCCAAAGACCTGCCGGTGAGCAGTTCTTC; CDR3: CASSQRPAGEQFF; D: .; V: TRBV7-9; size: .; J: TRBJ2-1
DNA: TGTGCCATCAGTGGGGAGGGGCACAGGGGTCACACTAAAGCTTTCTTT; CDR3: CAISGEGHRGHTKAFF; D: TRBD1; V: TRBV10-3; size: .; J: TRBJ1-1
DNA: TGCAGCGTTGAGGGGGGAATGGGGTGCAATGAGCAGTTCTTC; CDR3: CSVEGGMGCNEQFF; D: .; V: TRBV29-1; size: few; J: TRBJ2-1
DNA: TGTGCCAGCAGCCCCCCGGCCGCGGGGACCCCCGAGCAGTACTTC; CDR3: CASSPPAAGTPEQYF; D: .; V: TRBV5-4; size: .; J: TRBJ2-7
DNA: TGTGCCAGCAGACCGGACCCAAAAACCCGTGGAGCGCAGTATTTT; CDR3: CASRPDPKTRGAQYF; D: .; V: TRBV2; size: few; J: TRBJ2-3
DNA: TGTGCCACCAGCAGAGTAAACATGGGCGAGCAGTACTTC; CDR3: CATSRVNMGEQYF; D: .; V: TRBV15; size: many; J: TRBJ2-7
DNA: TGTGCCAGCAGCCATCGACTAGCGGGAGGGGGGGAGATCAAAAACATTCAGTACTTC; CDR3: CASSHRLAGGGEIKNIQYF; D: TRBD2; V: TRBV7-2; size: few; J: TRBJ2-4
DNA: TGTGCCAGCAGCCGAACCTGGGATTCGGGACGGGAAACCGGGGAGCTGTTTTTT; CDR3: CASSRTWDSGRETGELFF; D: .; V: TRBV7-2; size: .; J: TRBJ2-2
DNA: TGTGCCAGCAGCTTCGCCCTAGCGGGAGTTGGTTACGAGCAGTACTTC; CDR3: CASSFALAGVGYEQYF; D: TRBD2; V: TRBV7-2; size: many; J: TRBJ2-7
DNA: TGTGCCAGCAGTTTAGTGGCAGGGATAAACACCATATATTTT; CDR3: CASSLVAGINTIYF; D: .; V: TRBV12-3/TRBV12-4; size: few; J: TRBJ1-3
DNA: TGCAGCGTTGTCCGGGACAGGAATCAGTTCTTC; CDR3: CSVVRDRNQFF; D: TRBD1; V: TRBV29-1; size: .; J: TRBJ2-1
DNA: TGTGCCAGCAGAGGGGGCCTCGGCCGAGAGACCCAGTACTTC; CDR3: CASRGGLGRETQYF; D: TRBD1; V: TRBV12-3/TRBV12-4; size: few; J: TRBJ2-5
DNA: TGTGCCAGCAGCCAAGATCAGAATGAAAAACTGTTTTTT; CDR3: CASSQDQNEKLFF; D: .; V: TRBV14; size: .; J: TRBJ1-4
DNA: TGTGCCAGCAGCCAGGTGGCTAGCGGGAGATCCGAGCAGTACTTC; CDR3: CASSQVASGRSEQYF; D: TRBD2; V: TRBV2; size: .; J: TRBJ2-7
DNA: TGTGCCAGCAGCTTAGTTAGCTCCCCGCGGGGGGCGGGGACTGAAGCTTTCTTT; CDR3: CASSLVSSPRGAGTEAFF; D: .; V: TRBV7-2; size: once; J: TRBJ1-1
DNA: TGTGCCAGCAGCTCGGGACAGAGCCACTACAATGGGCAGTTCTTC; CDR3: CASSSGQSHYNGQFF; D: TRBD1; V: TRBV7-6; size: .; J: TRBJ2-1
DNA: TGTGCCAGCAGTGGGGGGGCGAGAGCTTTCTTT; CDR3: CASSGGARAFF; D: .; V: TRBV6-1; size: few; J: TRBJ1-1
DNA: TGTGCCAGCAGTTTTAGAGGGGGGAGTAGTGAGCAGTTCTTC; CDR3: CASSFRGGSSEQFF; D: .; V: TRBV12-3/TRBV12-4; size: .; J: TRBJ2-1
DNA: TGCAGTGCTAGTGGACTAGCGGCGACGAACACCGGGGAGCTGTTTTTT; CDR3: CSASGLAATNTGELFF; D: TRBD2; V: TRBV20-1; size: few; J: TRBJ2-2
DNA: TGTGCTAGTGGTTTCCAAGAGACCCAGTACTTC; CDR3: CASGFQETQYF; D: .; V: TRBV12-5; size: many; J: TRBJ2-5
DNA: TGTGCCAGCAGCTTTGGAGACAGCGGTAAGATGAAGCAGTTCTTC; CDR3: CASSFGDSGKMKQFF; D: .; V: TRBV7-9; size: few; J: TRBJ2-1
DNA: TGTGCCTGGAGTAAATCCGGGGTGGAGCAGTACTTC; CDR3: CAWSKSGVEQYF; D: .; V: TRBV30; size: .; J: TRBJ2-7
DNA: TGCAGTGCTAGTCGGTCTGGGGCAGGATATGGCTACACCTTC; CDR3: CSASRSGAGYGYTF; D: .; V: TRBV20-1; size: few; J: TRBJ1-2
DNA: TGCAGTGCTGGACAGGAGAAAGACCAGCCCCAGCATTTT; CDR3: CSAGQEKDQPQHF; D: TRBD1; V: TRBV20-1; size: few; J: TRBJ1-5
DNA: TGTGCCACCAGCAAAGAGGCAGGGGGGTCCTACGAGCAGTACTTC; CDR3: CATSKEAGGSYEQYF; D: .; V: TRBV15; size: few; J: TRBJ2-7
DNA: TGCGCCAGCAGCGAAGGGCCGGGGATGGATGGAAACACCATATATTTT; CDR3: CASSEGPGMDGNTIYF; D: .; V: TRBV5-1; size: once; J: TRBJ1-3
DNA: TGTGCCAGCAGCCGGGACGGATTCTCCTACGAGCAGTACTTC; CDR3: CASSRDGFSYEQYF; D: .; V: TRBV5-5; size: .; J: TRBJ2-7
DNA: TGTGCCAGCCTTTTACGGTCGGGACTAGCGGCTAACAATGAGCAGTTCTTC; CDR3: CASLLRSGLAANNEQFF; D: TRBD2; V: TRBV13; size: .; J: TRBJ2-1
DNA: TGCAGCGTTGAGACAAGGGGGGGCTCCTACAATGAGCAGTTCTTC; CDR3: CSVETRGGSYNEQFF; D: .; V: TRBV29-1; size: few; J: TRBJ2-1
DNA: TGTGCCAGCAGCACGACAGGGGGCGCGGGGTACAATGAGCAGTTCTTC; CDR3: CASSTTGGAGYNEQFF; D: TRBD1; V: TRBV25-1; size: few; J: TRBJ2-1
DNA: TGTGCCAGCAGCTATAACAACCCGGGACAGGGGAGGGAGACCCAGTTCTTC; CDR3: CASSYNNPGQGRETQFF; D: TRBD1; V: TRBV7-2; size: .; J: TRBJ2-1
DNA: TGTGCCACCAGCCCCCCTGTAGGTAGCGGTAGCACAGATACGCAGTATTTT; CDR3: CATSPPVGSGSTDTQYF; D: .; V: TRBV15; size: once; J: TRBJ2-3
DNA: TGTGCCATCAAGCCGGGACAGGGGGCTAACTATGGCTACACCTTC; CDR3: CAIKPGQGANYGYTF; D: TRBD1; V: TRBV10-3; size: many; J: TRBJ1-2
DNA: TGCAGTGCTAGTAGTGGCGGGGCCTCGCAGTATTTT; CDR3: CSASSGGASQYF; D: .; V: TRBV20-1; size: few; J: TRBJ2-3
DNA: TGTGCCAGCAACCCTAGCGGGGGGGTGACAGATACGCAGTATTTT; CDR3: CASNPSGGVTDTQYF; D: TRBD2; V: TRBV7-2; size: few; J: TRBJ2-3
DNA: TGCGCCAGCAGTGAGATCGGCCTAGGAGGCTCTGGGGCCAACGTCCTGACTTTC; CDR3: CASSEIGLGGSGANVLTF; D: .; V: TRBV10-2; size: many; J: TRBJ2-6
DNA: TGTGCCAGCAGATCCAAGTCGACAGGGGGTCAACTTAATTCACCCCTCCACTTT; CDR3: CASRSKSTGGQLNSPLHF; D: TRBD1; V: TRBV6-1; size: .; J: TRBJ1-6
DNA: TGTGCCAGCAGCCAACCGCTAGCGGTCGGAGGTACAGATACGCAGTATTTT; CDR3: CASSQPLAVGGTDTQYF; D: TRBD2; V: TRBV14; size: few; J: TRBJ2-3
DNA: TGTGCCAGCAGTTTCCCGACAGGGATGGGCAATGAGCAGTTCTTC; CDR3: CASSFPTGMGNEQFF; D: TRBD1; V: TRBV12-3/TRBV12-4; size: many; J: TRBJ2-1
DNA: TGTGCCAGCAGTTTGGAGGGAGTGACAGATGCGCAGTATTTT; CDR3: CASSLEGVTDAQYF; D: .; V: TRBV12-3/TRBV12-4; size: .; J: TRBJ2-3
DNA: TGTGCCAGCAGCTTAGCCGGGGAAGCTGTGGAGACCCAGTACTTC; CDR3: CASSLAGEAVETQYF; D: .; V: TRBV7-9; size: .; J: TRBJ2-5
DNA: TGTGCCAGCAGCTTGGCTAGCGGGGGCCTAGAGACCCAGTACTTC; CDR3: CASSLASGGLETQYF; D: TRBD2; V: TRBV7-9; size: many; J: TRBJ2-5
DNA: TGTGCCAGCAGCGGCGCAGGGGGCGCGGGCACCGGGGAGCTGTTTTTT; CDR3: CASSGAGGAGTGELFF; D: TRBD1; V: TRBV7-3; size: .; J: TRBJ2-2
DNA: TGCAGCGGCACAGGAGACAATGAGCAGTTCTTC; CDR3: CSGTGDNEQFF; D: .; V: TRBV29-1; size: many; J: TRBJ2-1
DNA: TGTGCCAGCAGTACCTCGGAGGTTGAGCAGTTCTTC; CDR3: CASSTSEVEQFF; D: .; V: TRBV12-3/TRBV12-4; size: many; J: TRBJ2-1
DNA: TGTGCCAGCAGCTTAGATTTGGGAGGGAGAAGGGGCTACGAGCAGTACTTC; CDR3: CASSLDLGGRRGYEQYF; D: TRBD2; V: TRBV11-2; size: .; J: TRBJ2-7
DNA: TGTGCCAGCGAGTTAAGGACAGGGGCGCAGGGTGAGCAGTTCTTC; CDR3: CASELRTGAQGEQFF; D: TRBD1; V: TRBV2; size: .; J: TRBJ2-1
DNA: TGTGCCAGCAGCATCGGGGACAGGCTTATCACTGAAGCTTTCTTT; CDR3: CASSIGDRLITEAFF; D: TRBD1; V: TRBV7-9; size: few; J: TRBJ1-1
DNA: TGCAGTGCTACTCTCGCGGGGGAGCAGTTCTTC; CDR3: CSATLAGEQFF; D: .; V: TRBV20-1; size: many; J: TRBJ2-1
DNA: TGTGCCAGCAGGCAAACAGGGGGGAAAGAGACCCAGTACTTC; CDR3: CASRQTGGKETQYF; D: TRBD1; V: TRBV12-3/TRBV12-4; size: few; J: TRBJ2-5
DNA: TGTGCCAGCTCACCAGGGACAGATCCATCTGGGGCCAACGTCCTGACTTTC; CDR3: CASSPGTDPSGANVLTF; D: TRBD1; V: TRBV18; size: few; J: TRBJ2-6
DNA: TGCGCCAGCAGTAAGGGACAGAACTCCTACGAGCAGTACTTC; CDR3: CASSKGQNSYEQYF; D: TRBD1; V: TRBV5-1; size: .; J: TRBJ2-7
DNA: TGTGCCAGCAGCCCGATGGACAGGCGCCCCTACGAGCAGTACTTC; CDR3: CASSPMDRRPYEQYF; D: TRBD1; V: TRBV7-9; size: .; J: TRBJ2-7
DNA: TGTGCTAGTGGTTTGCCAGGCCGATGGTTCTTC; CDR3: CASGLPGRWFF; D: .; V: TRBV12-5; size: .; J: TRBJ2-1